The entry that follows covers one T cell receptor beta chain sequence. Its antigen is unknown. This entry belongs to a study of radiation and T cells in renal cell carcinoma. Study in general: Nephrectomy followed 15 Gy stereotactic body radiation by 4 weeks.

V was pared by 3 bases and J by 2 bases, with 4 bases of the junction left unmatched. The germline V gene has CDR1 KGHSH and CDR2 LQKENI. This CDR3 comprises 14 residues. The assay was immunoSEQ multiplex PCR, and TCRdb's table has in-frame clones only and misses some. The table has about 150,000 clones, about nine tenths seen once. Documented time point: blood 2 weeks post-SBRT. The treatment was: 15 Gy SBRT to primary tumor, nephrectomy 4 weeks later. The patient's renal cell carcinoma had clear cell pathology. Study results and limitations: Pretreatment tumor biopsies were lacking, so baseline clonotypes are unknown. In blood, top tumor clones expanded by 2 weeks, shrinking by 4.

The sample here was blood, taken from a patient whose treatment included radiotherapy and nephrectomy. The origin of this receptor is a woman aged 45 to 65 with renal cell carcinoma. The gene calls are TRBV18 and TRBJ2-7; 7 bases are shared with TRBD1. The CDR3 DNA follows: TGTGCCAGCTCACCCGGACAGGAGGCCTACGAGCAGTACTTC. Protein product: CASSPGQEAYEQYF. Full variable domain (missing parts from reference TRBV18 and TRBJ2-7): NAGVMQNPRHLVRRRGQEARLRCSPMKGHSHVYWYRQLPEEGLKFMVYLQKENIIDESGMPKERFSAEFPKEGPSILRIQQVVRGDSAAYFCASSPGQEAYEQYFGPGTRLTVT.